This T cell receptor (beta chain) appears in the sequencing data of a study of blood T cell repertoires in COVID-19 (TCRdb year 2020). Context from the whole study: The collaborator samples originated in the United States, Italy and Spain and spanned the acute and convalescent phases of COVID-19. The prospective study material was composed of cDNA or gDNA derived from T cells, B-cell-depleted T cells, or PBMCs. The dataset comprised deeply sampled blood TCRbeta repertoires from subjects exposed to, actively infected with, or recovered from COVID-19. A freely available public database, intended as a resource for researchers studying the immune response to SARS-CoV-2, is where the repertoires were released. Samples came from the ongoing ImmuneRACE study (first 160 participants) plus 1,254 subjects from 6 global collaborators. A de-identified subject ID, COVID-19 status, age in years and sex were almost always included in the sample metadata. Where available, HLA class I and class II types were taken from metadata supplied by the sample provider and were not determined by assay-based typing.

The paper as a whole reports these results and caveats: How much clinical and demographic metadata was included differed by source and by participant, and the metadata was provided uncurated.

With regard to this clone: The antigen it binds to is not known. The sample holds no much larger clone one base away, and base qualities are not on file.

Via the germline V gene (reference sequence), CDR1 is SGHNT and CDR2 YYREEE. From the cysteine through the phenylalanine, the CDR3 covers 15 amino acids. Only the CDR3 portion is preserved as DNA: 45 bases, with reading frame beginning at the first base. The germline ends are 21 bases apart after V is trimmed by 4 bases and J by 8 bases. Whole blood was collected in K2EDTA tubes by collaborating institutions according to the institutions' own protocols. For TCRbeta analysis, collaborators shipped samples as frozen whole blood, isolated PBMCs, or DNA extracted from either of those sample types. The immunoSEQ Assay, a bias-controlled multiplex PCR, was used to amplify TCRbeta CDR3 regions from genomic DNA. Per the source publication's procedure: The number of nucleated cells in each sample was estimated by amplification of reference gene primers within the assay. To quantify the absolute abundance of each unique TCRbeta CDR3 rearrangement, sequence reads were collapsed and filtered. For each sample, productive Simpson clonality was calculated by taking the square root of Simpson's diversity index across productive rearrangements. The table was pulled from immuneACCESS by TCRdb, which kept in-frame rearrangements only. Such tables lose some clones; where checked, under half of the loss comes from unresolved V genes, and the rest has no known cause. D and trimming come from the DNA, and the V and J calls and clone size come from that table. This sample has 71,000 or so clones in its table, and around 80% of those were observed once. The ten most abundant clones make up over 8.5% of the sample.

The sequence links TRBV5-4 to TRBJ1-1; the D segment could be TRBD1, given 6 matching bases. Sequenced input: peripheral blood. This clonotype was obtained from a man aged 50-59 years with acute or convalescent COVID-19. The CDR3 reads as follows: CASSLGGRSGVEAFF. The nucleotide sequence reads as follows: TGTGCCAGCAGCCTGGGGGGGCGCTCAGGTGTGGAAGCTTTCTTT.